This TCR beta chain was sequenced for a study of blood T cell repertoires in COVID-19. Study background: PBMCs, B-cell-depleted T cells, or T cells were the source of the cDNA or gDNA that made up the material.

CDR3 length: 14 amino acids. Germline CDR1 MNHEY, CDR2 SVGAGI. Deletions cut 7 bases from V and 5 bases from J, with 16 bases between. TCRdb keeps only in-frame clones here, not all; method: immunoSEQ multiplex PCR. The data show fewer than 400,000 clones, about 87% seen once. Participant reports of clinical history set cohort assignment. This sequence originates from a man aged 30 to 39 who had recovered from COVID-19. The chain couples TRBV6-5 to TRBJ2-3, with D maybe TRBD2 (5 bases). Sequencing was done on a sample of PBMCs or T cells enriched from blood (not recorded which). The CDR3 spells CASMAGPAGDTQYF. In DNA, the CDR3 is TGTGCCAGCATGGCGGGCCCGGCTGGAGATACGCAGTATTTT.